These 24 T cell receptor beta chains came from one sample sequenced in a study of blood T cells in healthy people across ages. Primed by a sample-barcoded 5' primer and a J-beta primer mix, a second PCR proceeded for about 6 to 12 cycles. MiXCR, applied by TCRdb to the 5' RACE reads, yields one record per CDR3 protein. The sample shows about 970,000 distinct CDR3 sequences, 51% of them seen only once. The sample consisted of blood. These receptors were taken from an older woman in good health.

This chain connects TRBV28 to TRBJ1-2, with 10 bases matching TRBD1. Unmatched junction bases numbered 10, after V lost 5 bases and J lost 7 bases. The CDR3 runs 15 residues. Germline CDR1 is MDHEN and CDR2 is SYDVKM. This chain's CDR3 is CASSTNPDRGCGYTF. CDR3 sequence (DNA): TGTGCCAGCAGTACAAACCCGGACAGGGGGTGTGGCTACACCTTC.

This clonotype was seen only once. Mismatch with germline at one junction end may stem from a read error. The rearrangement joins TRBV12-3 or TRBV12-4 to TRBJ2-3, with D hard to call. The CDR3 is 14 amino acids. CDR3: CASSFRALTDMQYF. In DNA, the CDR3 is TGTGCCAGCAGTTTCCGCGCCCTCACAGATATGCAGTATTTT.

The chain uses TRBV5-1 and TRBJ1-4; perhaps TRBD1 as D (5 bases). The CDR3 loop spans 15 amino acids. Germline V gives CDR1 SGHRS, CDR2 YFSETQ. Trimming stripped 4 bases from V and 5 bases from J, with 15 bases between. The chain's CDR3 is CASSPDGTENEKLFF. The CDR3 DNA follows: TGCGCCAGCAGCCCGGACGGGACCGAGAATGAAAAACTGTTTTTT.

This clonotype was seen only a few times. The CDR3, as DNA: TGTGCCAGCAGCCAAGTAGGTTTGCGGAGCTACGAGCAGTACTTC. This codes for CASSQVGLRSYEQYF. The chain carries TRBV4-2 and TRBJ2-7; the D is unclear. Trimming pared 1 base from V and 3 bases from J, leaving 13 bases between. There are 15 residues in the CDR3. Germline assignment: CDR1 LGHNA and CDR2 YNFKEQ.

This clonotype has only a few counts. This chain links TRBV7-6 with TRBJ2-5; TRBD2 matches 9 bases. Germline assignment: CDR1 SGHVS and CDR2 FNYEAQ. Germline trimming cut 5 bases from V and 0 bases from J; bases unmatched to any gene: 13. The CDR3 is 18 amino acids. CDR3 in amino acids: CASSPNLPASGNQETQYF. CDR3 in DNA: TGTGCCAGCAGCCCGAACCTCCCGGCTAGCGGGAACCAAGAGACCCAGTACTTC.

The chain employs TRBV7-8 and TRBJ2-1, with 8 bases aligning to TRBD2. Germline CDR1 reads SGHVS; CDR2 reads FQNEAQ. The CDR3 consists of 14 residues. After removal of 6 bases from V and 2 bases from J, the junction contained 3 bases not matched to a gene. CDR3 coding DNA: TGTGCCAGCAGTCGACTAGCGACCTACAATGAGCAGTTCTTC. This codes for CASSRLATYNEQFF.

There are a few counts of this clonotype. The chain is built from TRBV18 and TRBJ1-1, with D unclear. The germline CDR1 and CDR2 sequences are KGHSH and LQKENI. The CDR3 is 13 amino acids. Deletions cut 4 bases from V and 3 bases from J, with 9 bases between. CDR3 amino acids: CASSLVGYTEAFF. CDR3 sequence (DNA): TGTGCCAGCTCACTCGTCGGATACACTGAAGCTTTCTTT.

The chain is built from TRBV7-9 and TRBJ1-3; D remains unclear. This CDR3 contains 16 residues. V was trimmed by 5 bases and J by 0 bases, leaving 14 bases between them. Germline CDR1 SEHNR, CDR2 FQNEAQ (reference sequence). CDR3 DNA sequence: TGTGCCAGCAGCCCGGCCTCCTCTACCTCTGGAAACACCATATATTTT. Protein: CASSPASSTSGNTIYF.

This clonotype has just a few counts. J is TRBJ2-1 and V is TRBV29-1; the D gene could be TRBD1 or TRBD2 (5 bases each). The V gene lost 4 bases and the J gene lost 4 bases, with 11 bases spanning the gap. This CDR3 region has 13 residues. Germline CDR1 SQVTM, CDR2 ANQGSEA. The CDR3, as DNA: TGCAGCGTTGGAGGGGACGTATACAATGAGCAGTTCTTC. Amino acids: CSVGGDVYNEQFF.

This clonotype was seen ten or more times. The CDR3 sequence is CSVFRDTTYEQYF. The DNA of the CDR3 is TGCAGCGTCTTCCGGGACACCACCTACGAGCAGTACTTC. V is TRBV29-1 and J is TRBJ2-7; a possible D gene is TRBD1 (6 bases). This CDR3 contains 13 residues. Trimming stripped 6 bases from V and 2 bases from J, with 14 bases between. Germline V lookup: CDR1 SQVTM, CDR2 ANQGSEA.

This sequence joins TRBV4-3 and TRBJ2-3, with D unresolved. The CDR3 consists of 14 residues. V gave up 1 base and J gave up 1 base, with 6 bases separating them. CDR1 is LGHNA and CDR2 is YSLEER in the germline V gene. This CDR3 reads CASSQVFGTDTQYF. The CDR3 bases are TGCGCCAGCAGCCAAGTTTTTGGCACAGATACGCAGTATTTT.

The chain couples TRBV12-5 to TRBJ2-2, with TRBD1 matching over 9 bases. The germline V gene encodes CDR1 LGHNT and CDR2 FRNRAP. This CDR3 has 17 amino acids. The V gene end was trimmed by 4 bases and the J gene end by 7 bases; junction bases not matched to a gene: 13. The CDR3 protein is CASGSNSGTGYGGELFF. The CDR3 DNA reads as TGTGCTAGTGGTTCGAACTCCGGGACAGGGTATGGCGGGGAGCTGTTTTTT.

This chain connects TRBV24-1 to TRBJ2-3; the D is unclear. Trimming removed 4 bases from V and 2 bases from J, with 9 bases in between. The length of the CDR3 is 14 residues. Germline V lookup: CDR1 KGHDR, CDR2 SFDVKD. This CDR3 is CATSERSYTDTQYF. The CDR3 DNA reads TGTGCCACCAGTGAGAGGTCTTACACAGATACGCAGTATTTT.

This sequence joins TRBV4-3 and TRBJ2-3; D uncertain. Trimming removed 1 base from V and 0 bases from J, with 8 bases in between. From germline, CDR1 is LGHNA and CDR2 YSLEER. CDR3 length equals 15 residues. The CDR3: CASSQGAVSTDTQYF. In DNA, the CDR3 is TGCGCCAGCAGCCAAGGCGCAGTCAGCACAGATACGCAGTATTTT.

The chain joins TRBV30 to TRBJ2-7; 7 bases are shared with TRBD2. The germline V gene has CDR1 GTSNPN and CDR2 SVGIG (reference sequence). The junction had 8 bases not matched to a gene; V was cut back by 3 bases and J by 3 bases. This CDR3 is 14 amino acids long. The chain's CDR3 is CAWRRPGGVYEQYF. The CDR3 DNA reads TGTGCCTGGAGGAGGCCGGGGGGTGTCTACGAGCAGTACTTC.

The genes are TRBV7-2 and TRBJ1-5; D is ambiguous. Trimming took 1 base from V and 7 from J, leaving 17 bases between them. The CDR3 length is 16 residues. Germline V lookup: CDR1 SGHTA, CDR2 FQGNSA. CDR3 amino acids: CASSLEGALGGQPQHF. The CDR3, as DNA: TGTGCCAGCAGCTTAGAAGGCGCCTTAGGTGGGCAGCCCCAGCATTTT.

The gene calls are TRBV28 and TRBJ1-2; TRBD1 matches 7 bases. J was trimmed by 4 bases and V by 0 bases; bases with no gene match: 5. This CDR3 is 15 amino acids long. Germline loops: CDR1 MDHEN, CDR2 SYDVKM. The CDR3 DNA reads TGTGCCAGCAGTTTATGGAGACAGGGCAGCTATGGCTACACCTTC. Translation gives CASSLWRQGSYGYTF.

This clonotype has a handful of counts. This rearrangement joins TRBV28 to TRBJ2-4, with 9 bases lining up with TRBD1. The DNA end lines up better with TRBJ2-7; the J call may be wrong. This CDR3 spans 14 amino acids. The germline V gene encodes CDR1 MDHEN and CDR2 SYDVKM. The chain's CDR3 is CATTGGQGIDEQYF. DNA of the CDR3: TGTGCCACCACTGGGGGACAGGGAATCGACGAGCAGTACTTC.

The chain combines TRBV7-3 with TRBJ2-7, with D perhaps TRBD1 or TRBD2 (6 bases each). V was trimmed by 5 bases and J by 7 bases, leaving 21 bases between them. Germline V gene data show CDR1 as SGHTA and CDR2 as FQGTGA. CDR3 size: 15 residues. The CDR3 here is CASSGGLSYYNEQYF. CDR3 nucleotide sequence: TGTGCCAGCAGCGGGGGGCTATCTTATTACAATGAGCAGTACTTC. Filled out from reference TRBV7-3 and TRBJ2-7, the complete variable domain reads GAGVSQTPSNKVTEKGKYVELRCDPISGHTALYWYRQSLGQGPEFLIYFQGTGAADDSGLPNDRFFAVRPEGSVSTLKIQRTERGDSAVYLCASSGGLSYYNEQYFGPGTRLTVT.

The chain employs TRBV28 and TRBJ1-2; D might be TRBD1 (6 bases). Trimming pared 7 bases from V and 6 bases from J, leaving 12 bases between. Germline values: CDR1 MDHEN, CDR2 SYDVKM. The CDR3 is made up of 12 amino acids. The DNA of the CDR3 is TGTGCCAGCACTCTACAGGGTCATGGCTACACCTTC. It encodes CASTLQGHGYTF.

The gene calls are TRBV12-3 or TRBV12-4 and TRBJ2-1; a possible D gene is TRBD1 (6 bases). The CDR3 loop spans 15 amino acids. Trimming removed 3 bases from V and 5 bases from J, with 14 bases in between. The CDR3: CASSFTEQGNNEQFF. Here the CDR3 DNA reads TGTGCCAGCAGTTTTACGGAACAGGGTAACAATGAGCAGTTCTTC.

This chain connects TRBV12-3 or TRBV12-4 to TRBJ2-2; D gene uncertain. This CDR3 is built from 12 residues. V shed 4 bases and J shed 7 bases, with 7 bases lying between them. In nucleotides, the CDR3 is TGTGCCAGCAGTTCCTTCAACGGGGAGCTGTTTTTT. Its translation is CASSSFNGELFF.

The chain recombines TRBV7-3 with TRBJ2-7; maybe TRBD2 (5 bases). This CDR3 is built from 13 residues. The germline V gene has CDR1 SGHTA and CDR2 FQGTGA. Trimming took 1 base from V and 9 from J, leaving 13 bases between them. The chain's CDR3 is CASSLIGSNGQYF. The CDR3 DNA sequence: TGTGCCAGCAGCTTAATTGGGAGTAACGGGCAGTACTTC.

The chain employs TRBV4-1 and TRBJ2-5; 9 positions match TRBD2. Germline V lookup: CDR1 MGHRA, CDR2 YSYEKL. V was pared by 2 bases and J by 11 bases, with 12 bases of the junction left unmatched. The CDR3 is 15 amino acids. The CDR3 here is CASSQRGRDGNEQYF. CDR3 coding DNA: TGCGCCAGCAGCCAACGCGGGAGGGACGGCAATGAGCAGTACTTC.